The clone carrying this T cell receptor (beta chain) was seen more than once but under ten times. Its specificity is not known. This sample was taken from a study of blood T cells in healthy people across ages. Study-level points and caveats: The long-lived group displayed more naive CD4+ cells, plus higher diversity, than the aged donors did. PBMCs that were unsorted prevented a conclusive naive versus antigen-experienced comparison.

A second PCR of 7 to 11 cycles used a sample-barcoded 5' primer and a J-beta primer mix. A tag from a template-switch adaptor with 12 random nucleotides marked each cDNA molecule. From each sample, at least 2.5 million paired-end reads containing CDR3 were obtained. TCRdb called the 5' RACE reads again in MiXCR, with one record for every CDR3 protein. The table lists around 1.5 million distinct CDR3 sequences, approximately 63% of them singletons. Sequencing was carried out using blood. The sequence was collected from a man younger than 35 in good health.

CDR3 residues: CSVDRSDTQYF. CDR3 sequence (DNA): TGCAGCGTTGACAGGTCAGATACGCAGTATTTT. The rearrangement links TRBV29-1 to TRBJ2-3, with D unclear. CDR1 is SQVTM and CDR2 is ANQGSEA in the germline V gene. V dropped 3 bases and J dropped 4 bases, with 5 bases sitting between them. This CDR3 is 11 amino acids long.